This TCR beta chain appears in the sequencing data of a study of cytomegalovirus exposure and HLA in healthy donors. The wider study: Among 150 million to 200 million T cells, an earlier analysis found 117 million unique TCR beta sequences.

The CDR3 sequence is 17 residues long. Germline V gene sequence: CDR1 KGHSH, CDR2 LQKENI. The V and J ends lost 2 bases and 1 base, in that order; junction bases with no gene match: 8. Primers: 60 Vbeta forward and 13 Jbeta reverse. Profiled with immunoSEQ multiplex PCR; TCRdb holds only in-frame clones, not every one. Among 220,000 or so clones, 75% to 90% were seen once, and the ten largest hold 2.7%. Sequencing was done on a sample of PBMCs. J is TRBJ1-3 and V is TRBV18; 7 bases are a match to TRBD1. The clonotype was recovered from a woman aged 40 to 50 in good health and CMV-seronegative. Here the CDR3 DNA reads TGTGCCAGCTCACCAAGACCCCCAGGGGGTTCTGGAAACACCATATATTTT. It specifies CASSPRPPGGSGNTIYF.